This T cell receptor (beta chain) was identified in a study of blood T cell repertoires in COVID-19. Whole-study context: From the United States, Italy and Spain came samples of acute and convalescent COVID-19. PBMCs, B-cell-depleted T cells, or T cells were the source of the cDNA or gDNA that made up the material.

In the source study's methods: Amplification from reference gene primers served as the basis for estimated nucleated cell counts. Libraries were prepared by immunoSEQ multiplex PCR; TCRdb keeps only in-frame clonotypes and omits some of them. D and trimming come from the DNA, and the V and J calls and clone size come from that table. The data contain about 160,000 clones, 77% of them seen just once; the ten biggest clones take up approximately 3%. CDR1 KGHDR and CDR2 SFDVKD come from the germline V gene. V shed 2 bases and J shed 6 bases, with 13 bases lying between them. The length of the CDR3 is 15 residues.

This TCR was sampled from a man aged 70-80 years with acute or convalescent COVID-19. Sequencing input: peripheral blood. The chain is built from TRBV24-1 and TRBJ1-5; D might be TRBD1 (5 bases). The CDR3 spells CATSDSSGLTQPQHF. The DNA for the CDR3 is TGTGCCACCAGTGATTCGTCAGGGCTAACTCAGCCCCAGCATTTT.